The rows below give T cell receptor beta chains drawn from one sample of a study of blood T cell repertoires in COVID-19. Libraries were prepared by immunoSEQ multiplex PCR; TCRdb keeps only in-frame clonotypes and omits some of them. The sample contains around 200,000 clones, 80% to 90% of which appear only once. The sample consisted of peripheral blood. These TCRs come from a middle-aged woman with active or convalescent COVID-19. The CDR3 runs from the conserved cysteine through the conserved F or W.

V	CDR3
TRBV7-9	CASSFMVEVGYEKLFF
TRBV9	CASSVRPRGSVVGTDTQYF
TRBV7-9	CASSFQQALGYTF
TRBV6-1	CASSEGRISNQPQHF
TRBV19	CASSIRFLQGLVEKLFF
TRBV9	CASSVGIATETQYF
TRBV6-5	CASSFLMNTEAFF
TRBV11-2	CASSLGDRVSYGYTF
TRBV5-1	CASSLQRGIYEQYF
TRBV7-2	CASSFQAGPQHF
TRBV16	CASSPQQGQSYEQYF
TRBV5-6	CASSPPGGWGEKLFF
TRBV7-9	CASSSGTGDYGYTF
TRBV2	CASSETGTSTDTQYF
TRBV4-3	CASSQEMGHTEAFF
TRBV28	CASSLSGIDTGELFF
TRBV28	CASSLAGEGYTF
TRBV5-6	CASSLNSGETQYF
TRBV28	CASSGTGPRYGYTF
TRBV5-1	CASSGTGVFGYTF
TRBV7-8	CASSQTGPREGYTF
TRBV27	CASSFWLAGAQRSTDTQYF
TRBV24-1	CATSDSSLYNEQFF
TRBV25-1	CASSEFPGGAANEKLFF
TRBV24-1	CATSDSGIYNEQFF
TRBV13	CASYLSGRAASEQFF
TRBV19	CASSSRTGLSPLHF
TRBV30	CAWTGQGATGGYTF
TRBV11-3	CASSLGGQGYGYTF
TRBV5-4	CASSFGGHSNQPQHF
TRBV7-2	CASSLGLAGGHNEQFF
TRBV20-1	CSASRGTSPYEQYF
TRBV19	CASNSGYTEAFF
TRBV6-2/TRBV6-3	CASSSLAGGRTGELFF
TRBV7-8	CASSLVGQAYNEQFF
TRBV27	CASSPPRENSNQPQHF
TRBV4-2	CASSTAEIGYGYTF
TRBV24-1	CATSTGTGGSRNYGYTF
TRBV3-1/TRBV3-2	CASSFRDRNYNEQFF
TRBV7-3	CASSFARGEEAFF
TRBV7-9	CASSGSPRTGSNEQFF
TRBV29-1	CSVESWETSGGPKDQFF
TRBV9	CASSVEGLANEKLFF
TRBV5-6	CASSLDGTSGINEQFF
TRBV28	CATYQGLRAQHF
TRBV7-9	CASGSGGFNEKLFF
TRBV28	CASSLGDRVVSEAFF
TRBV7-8	CASSSTGTSYNEQFF
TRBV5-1	CASSFRGGELFF
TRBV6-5	CASRPTGTDGTIYF
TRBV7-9	CASSPQLYLANYGYTF
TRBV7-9	CASSSGMVAEKLFF
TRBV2	CARGGEGAGREQFF
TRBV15	CATSRGVTGEAFF
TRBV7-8	CASSSQGDTEAFF
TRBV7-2	CASSLARRTTEAFF
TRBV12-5	CASGSGREYTDTQYF
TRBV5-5	CASSPSGNTGELFF
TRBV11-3	CASSPDRREAFF